A selection of T cell receptor beta chains follows, all from one sample in a study of human T cells and chemical hapten exposure. TCRdb ran MiXCR on the RACE reads and lists one entry per CDR3 protein. The table has 35,000 to 45,000 distinct CDR3 sequences, around 9.3% seen once. The sample in question was whole blood, obtained in connection with sensitization to the hapten diphenylcyclopropenone (DPC). These receptors were taken from a woman between 40 and 55 years old with alopecia areata. Some clones in this sample may be carry-over from other donors' samples. Both conserved end residues are part of each CDR3. A D gene is named only where the DNA matches it firmly. Expanded clones get a size class; other rows say once, few or many, or leave the size out.

d_gene: TRBD1; abundance: -; j_gene: TRBJ1-5; v_gene: TRBV18; CDR3aa: CASSLGQAQPQHF; CDR3nt: TGTGCCAGCTCACTTGGACAGGCGCAGCCCCAGCATTTT
d_gene: -; abundance: many; j_gene: TRBJ2-3; v_gene: TRBV28; CDR3aa: CASSFGRGLTDTQYF; CDR3nt: TGTGCCAGCAGTTTCGGGCGGGGACTCACAGATACGCAGTATTTT
d_gene: TRBD2; abundance: many; j_gene: TRBJ2-3; v_gene: TRBV2; CDR3aa: CASSGTSGDQRF; CDR3nt: TGTGCCAGCAGTGGCACTAGCGGGGACCAACGTTTT
d_gene: -; abundance: many; j_gene: TRBJ2-6; v_gene: TRBV4-3; CDR3aa: CASSLRQSSGANVLTF; CDR3nt: TGCGCCAGCAGCTTACGACAGAGCTCTGGGGCCAACGTCCTGACTTTC
d_gene: -; abundance: few; j_gene: TRBJ1-4; v_gene: TRBV7-9; CDR3aa: CASSPHRVNNEKLFF; CDR3nt: TGTGCCAGCAGCCCGCACAGGGTCAATAATGAAAAACTGTTTTTT
d_gene: -; abundance: many; j_gene: TRBJ1-2; v_gene: TRBV25-1; CDR3aa: CASRGNYGYTF; CDR3nt: TGTGCCAGCAGGGGAAACTATGGCTACACCTTC
d_gene: TRBD1; abundance: many; j_gene: TRBJ2-3; v_gene: TRBV2; CDR3aa: CASSRQGAGTDTQYF; CDR3nt: TGTGCCAGCAGTCGACAGGGGGCAGGCACAGATACGCAGTATTTT
d_gene: TRBD2; abundance: many; j_gene: TRBJ2-5; v_gene: TRBV6-2/TRBV6-3; CDR3aa: CASSPGTSDQETQYF; CDR3nt: TGTGCCAGCAGTCCCGGGACTAGCGACCAAGAGACCCAGTACTTC
d_gene: TRBD2; abundance: -; j_gene: TRBJ2-1; v_gene: TRBV20-1; CDR3aa: CSATLGLAAPDEQFF; CDR3nt: TGCAGTGCTACTTTGGGACTAGCGGCCCCCGATGAGCAGTTCTTC
d_gene: -; abundance: many; j_gene: TRBJ1-1; v_gene: TRBV6-2/TRBV6-3; CDR3aa: CASSYVGGTEAFF; CDR3nt: TGTGCCAGCAGTTACGTGGGGGGCACTGAAGCTTTCTTT
d_gene: -; abundance: many; j_gene: TRBJ2-7; v_gene: TRBV7-6; CDR3aa: CASSSRASSYEQYF; CDR3nt: TGTGCCAGCAGCTCACGGGCCTCGTCCTACGAGCAGTACTTC
d_gene: TRBD1; abundance: -; j_gene: TRBJ2-7; v_gene: TRBV4-3; CDR3aa: CASSSGTGRYEQYF; CDR3nt: TGCGCCAGCAGCTCGGGGACAGGGCGATACGAGCAGTACTTC
d_gene: -; abundance: many; j_gene: TRBJ2-1; v_gene: TRBV7-6; CDR3aa: CASSLKPDYNEQFF; CDR3nt: TGTGCCAGCAGCTTAAAACCCGACTACAATGAGCAGTTCTTC
d_gene: TRBD1; abundance: many; j_gene: TRBJ1-5; v_gene: TRBV6-5; CDR3aa: CASGLPGQGNQPQHF; CDR3nt: TGTGCCAGCGGGCTCCCGGGACAGGGGAATCAGCCCCAGCATTTT
d_gene: TRBD2; abundance: few; j_gene: TRBJ2-7; v_gene: TRBV6-1; CDR3aa: CASNTFRGGYEQYF; CDR3nt: TGTGCCAGCAATACTTTCCGGGGGGGCTACGAGCAGTACTTC
d_gene: -; abundance: many; j_gene: TRBJ2-5; v_gene: TRBV5-4; CDR3aa: CASSHPGRETQYF; CDR3nt: TGTGCCAGCAGCCACCCGGGGCGAGAGACCCAGTACTTC
d_gene: -; abundance: many; j_gene: TRBJ2-1; v_gene: TRBV3-1; CDR3aa: CASSQDRGRAYNEQFF; CDR3nt: TGTGCCAGCAGCCAAGATCGTGGCAGGGCCTACAATGAGCAGTTCTTC
d_gene: -; abundance: -; j_gene: TRBJ1-3; v_gene: TRBV9; CDR3aa: CASSTEVSSGNTIYF; CDR3nt: TGTGCCAGCAGCACGGAGGTTAGCTCTGGAAACACCATATATTTT
d_gene: -; abundance: many; j_gene: TRBJ1-1; v_gene: TRBV12-3/TRBV12-4; CDR3aa: CATSADGAGTEAFF; CDR3nt: TGTGCCACCTCGGCGGACGGAGCGGGCACTGAAGCTTTCTTT
d_gene: TRBD1; abundance: many; j_gene: TRBJ2-2; v_gene: TRBV29-1; CDR3aa: CSVGDRENTGELFF; CDR3nt: TGCAGCGTTGGGGACAGGGAGAACACCGGGGAGCTGTTTTTT
d_gene: -; abundance: many; j_gene: TRBJ1-5; v_gene: TRBV6-1; CDR3aa: CASSEGAGIQPQHF; CDR3nt: TGTGCCAGCAGTGAAGGGGCCGGGATCCAGCCCCAGCATTTT
d_gene: -; abundance: many; j_gene: TRBJ2-5; v_gene: TRBV28; CDR3aa: CASSGTEETQYF; CDR3nt: TGTGCCAGCAGTGGGACGGAAGAGACCCAGTACTTC
d_gene: -; abundance: many; j_gene: TRBJ2-5; v_gene: TRBV6-5; CDR3aa: CASSPIGETQYF; CDR3nt: TGTGCCAGCAGTCCTATAGGAGAGACCCAGTACTTC